The 10 T cell receptor beta chains listed next were all sequenced from one sample in a study of blood T cell repertoires in COVID-19. Profiled with immunoSEQ multiplex PCR; TCRdb holds only in-frame clones, not every one. Altogether 80,000 or so clones are present, 80% being singletons, with the ten largest covering under 5%. Sequencing was carried out using peripheral blood. The origin of the receptors is an older woman with acute or convalescent COVID-19.

The rearrangement links TRBV24-1 to TRBJ1-1, with 10 positions matching TRBD1. Germline loops: CDR1 KGHDR, CDR2 SFDVKD. This CDR3 contains 17 residues. J was trimmed by 1 base and V by 1 base; bases with no gene match: 5. The CDR3 loop reads CATSDFYRDRGNTEAFF. The DNA for the CDR3 is TGTGCCACCAGTGATTTCTACCGGGACAGGGGGAACACTGAAGCTTTCTTT.

V is TRBV5-1 and J is TRBJ2-3; 7 nucleotides align to TRBD2. From germline, CDR1 is SGHRS and CDR2 YFSETQ. The CDR3 extends over 15 amino acids. Trimming at V came to 3 bases and at J to 4 bases, leaving 8 bases not matched to a gene. The CDR3 protein is CASSSMGRVPDTQYF. The CDR3 DNA reads TGCGCCAGCAGCTCCATGGGGAGGGTCCCAGATACGCAGTATTTT.

The J gene is TRBJ1-3, the V gene TRBV4-1; D is unclear. V was pared by 1 base and J by 3 bases, with 16 bases between. The CDR3 extends over 17 amino acids. Germline loops: CDR1 MGHRA, CDR2 YSYEKL. The CDR3: CASSQARDTSHGNTIYF. CDR3 DNA: TGCGCCAGCAGCCAAGCTCGAGACACCTCTCATGGAAACACCATATATTTT.

In its sample, this clone was seen a few times. The V call is TRBV29-1, the J call TRBJ2-7, with a tentative D call TRBD1 (6 bases). Germline V CDR1 and CDR2: SQVTM, ANQGSEA. This CDR3 contains 14 residues. V dropped 1 base and J dropped 0 bases, with 10 bases sitting between them. The CDR3 region is CSVEGVRGSYEQYF. CDR3 nucleotide sequence: TGCAGCGTTGAAGGGGTCAGGGGCTCCTACGAGCAGTACTTC.

The chain has TRBV5-8 and TRBJ1-2, with no clear D. CDR3 length equals 13 residues. Germline lookup yields CDR1 SGHTS and CDR2 YDEGEE. Deletions cut 0 bases from V and 2 bases from J, with 5 bases between. In DNA, the CDR3 is TGTGCCAGCAGCTTGGCAGAAAACTATGGCTACACCTTC. It codes for CASSLAENYGYTF.

The J gene is TRBJ1-2, the V gene TRBV6-6; 9 bases are a match to TRBD1. The trim removed 6 bases at V and 7 bases at J, leaving 15 bases unmatched. The CDR3 is made up of 16 amino acids. The germline V gene encodes CDR1 MNHNY and CDR2 SVGAGI (reference sequence). The CDR3 here is CASSRQGVVRSSGYTF. Here the CDR3 DNA reads TGTGCCAGCAGCCGACAGGGGGTGGTTAGATCGTCTGGCTACACCTTC.

This clone appeared once. Other nucleotide sequences in the sample specify the same CDR3. The chain is built from TRBV24-1 and TRBJ1-1; 9 positions agree with TRBD1. The CDR3 spans 15 residues. Trimming at V came to 3 bases and at J to 1 base, leaving 2 bases not matched to a gene. The V gene's germline CDR1 is KGHDR and CDR2 SFDVKD. CDR3 region: CATSDPGQGNTEAFF. CDR3 DNA sequence: TGTGCCACCAGTGATCCGGGACAGGGGAACACTGAAGCTTTCTTT.

This clone was counted once. The V and J genes are TRBV11-3 and TRBJ1-1; 8 nucleotides agree with TRBD1. Unmatched junction bases numbered 13, after V lost 5 bases and J lost 2 bases. Germline CDR1 is SGHNT and CDR2 is YENEEA. The CDR3 contains 17 residues. The CDR3: CASSEGQGSIPNTEAFF. CDR3 nucleotides: TGTGCCAGCAGCGAAGGACAGGGTTCGATCCCTAACACTGAAGCTTTCTTT.

The rearrangement links TRBV27 to TRBJ2-5; perhaps TRBD2 as D (6 bases). The CDR3 is 13 amino acids. V was clipped by 6 bases and J by 5 bases, with 13 bases between them. Germline V CDR1 and CDR2: MNHEY, SMNVEV (reference sequence). The CDR3 DNA follows: TGTGCCAGCAGCTTGGAGGGCGATGAGACCCAGTACTTC. This encodes CASSLEGDETQYF.

The gene calls are TRBV7-8 and TRBJ1-2; D gene ambiguous. Germline assignment: CDR1 SGHVS and CDR2 FQNEAQ. V was shortened by 5 bases and J by 4 bases, with 23 bases between the two germline ends. The CDR3 has 17 residues. The CDR3, as DNA: TGTGCCAGCAGCCGCCGATCGGACTACCTGGAAAGCTATGGCTACACCTTC. This gives the protein CASSRRSDYLESYGYTF.